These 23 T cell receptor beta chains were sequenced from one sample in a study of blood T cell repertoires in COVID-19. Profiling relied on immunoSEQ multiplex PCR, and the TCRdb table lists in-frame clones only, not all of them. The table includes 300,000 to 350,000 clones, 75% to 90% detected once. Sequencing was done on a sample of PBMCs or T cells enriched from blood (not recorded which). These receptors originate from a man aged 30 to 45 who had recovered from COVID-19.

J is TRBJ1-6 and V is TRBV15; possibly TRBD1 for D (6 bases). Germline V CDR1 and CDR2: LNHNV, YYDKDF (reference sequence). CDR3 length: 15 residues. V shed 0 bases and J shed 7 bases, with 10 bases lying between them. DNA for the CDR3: TGTGCCACCAGCAGAGATCAGGACAGAAATTCACCCCTCCACTTT. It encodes CATSRDQDRNSPLHF.

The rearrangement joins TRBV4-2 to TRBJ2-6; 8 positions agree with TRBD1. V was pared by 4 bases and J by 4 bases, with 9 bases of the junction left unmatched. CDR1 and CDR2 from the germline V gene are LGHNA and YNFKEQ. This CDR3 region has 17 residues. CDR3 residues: CASSLGQGSSGANVLTF. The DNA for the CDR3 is TGTGCCAGCAGCCTAGGACAGGGATCGTCCGGGGCCAACGTCCTGACTTTC.

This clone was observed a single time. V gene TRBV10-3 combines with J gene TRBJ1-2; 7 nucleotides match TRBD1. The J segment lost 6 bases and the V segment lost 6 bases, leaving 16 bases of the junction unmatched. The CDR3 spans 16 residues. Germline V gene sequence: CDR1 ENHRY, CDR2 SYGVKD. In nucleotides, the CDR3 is TGTGCCATCAGCGCAGCGGACAGGCACTTTCAGGATGGCTACACCTTC. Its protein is CAISAADRHFQDGYTF.

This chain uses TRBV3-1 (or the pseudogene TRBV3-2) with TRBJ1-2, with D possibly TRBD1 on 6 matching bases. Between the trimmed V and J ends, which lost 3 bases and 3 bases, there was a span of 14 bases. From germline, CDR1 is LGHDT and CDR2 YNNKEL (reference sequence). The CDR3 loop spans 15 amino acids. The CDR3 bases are TGTGCCAGCAGCCATCGGTCCAGGGGAGACTATGGCTACACCTTC. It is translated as CASSHRSRGDYGYTF.

The CDR3 here is CASSLAGGKETQYF. The CDR3 DNA follows: TGTGCCAGCAGCTTGGCAGGGGGTAAAGAGACCCAGTACTTC. The rearrangement uses TRBV5-4 and TRBJ2-5; 7 bases match TRBD1. The CDR3 sequence is 14 residues long. From germline, CDR1 is SGHNT and CDR2 YYREEE (reference sequence). V lost 0 bases to trimming and J lost 3 bases; unmatched junction nucleotides: 2.

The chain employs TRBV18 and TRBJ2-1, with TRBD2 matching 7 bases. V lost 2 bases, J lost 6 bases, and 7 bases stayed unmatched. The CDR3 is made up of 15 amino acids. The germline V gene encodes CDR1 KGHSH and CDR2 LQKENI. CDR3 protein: CASSPKRGDRNEQFF. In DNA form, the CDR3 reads TGTGCCAGCTCACCAAAACGGGGGGACCGCAATGAGCAGTTCTTC.

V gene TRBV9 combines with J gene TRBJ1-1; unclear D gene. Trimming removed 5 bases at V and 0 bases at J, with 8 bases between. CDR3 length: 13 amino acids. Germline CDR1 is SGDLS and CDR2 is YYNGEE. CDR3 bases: TGTGCCAGCAGTTCGGGATTGAACACTGAAGCTTTCTTT. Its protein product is CASSSGLNTEAFF.

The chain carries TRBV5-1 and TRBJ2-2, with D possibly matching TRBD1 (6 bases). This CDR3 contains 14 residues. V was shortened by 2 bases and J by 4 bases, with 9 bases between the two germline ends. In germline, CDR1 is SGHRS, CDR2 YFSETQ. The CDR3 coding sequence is TGCGCCAGCAGCTTCCAGGGGAGCACCGGGGAGCTGTTTTTT. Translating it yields CASSFQGSTGELFF. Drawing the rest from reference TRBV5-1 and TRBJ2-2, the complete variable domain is KAGVTQTPRYLIKTRGQQVTLSCSPISGHRSVSWYQQTPGQGLQFLFEYFSETQRNKGNFPGRFSGRQFSNSRSEMNVSTLELGDSALYLCASSFQGSTGELFFGEGSRLTVL.

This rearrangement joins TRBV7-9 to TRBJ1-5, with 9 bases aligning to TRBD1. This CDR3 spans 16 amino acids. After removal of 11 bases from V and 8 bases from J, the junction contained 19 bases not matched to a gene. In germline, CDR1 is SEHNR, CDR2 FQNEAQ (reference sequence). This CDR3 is CAGTGTGPFLGEPQHF. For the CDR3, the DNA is TGTGCCGGGACCGGGACAGGGCCCTTTCTAGGGGAGCCCCAGCATTTT. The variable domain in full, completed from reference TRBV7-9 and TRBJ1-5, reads DTGVSQNPRHKITKRGQNVTFRCDPISEHNRLYWYRQTLGQGPEFLTYFQNEAQLEKSRLLSDRFSAERPKGSFSTLEIQRTEQGDSAMYLCAGTGTGPFLGEPQHFGDGTRLSIL.

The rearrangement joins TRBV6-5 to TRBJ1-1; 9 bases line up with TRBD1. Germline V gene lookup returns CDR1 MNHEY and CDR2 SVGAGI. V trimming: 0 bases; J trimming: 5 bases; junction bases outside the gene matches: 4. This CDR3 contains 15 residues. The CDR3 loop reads CASSYSDRGWTEAFF. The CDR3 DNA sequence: TGTGCCAGCAGTTACTCGGACAGGGGCTGGACTGAAGCTTTCTTT.

CDR3 nucleotide sequence: TGTGCCAGCAGTATTAACAGGGGCTCCTACAATGAGCAGTTCTTC. Its translation: CASSINRGSYNEQFF. The genes are TRBV5-6 and TRBJ2-1; TRBD1 aligns across 7 bases. The CDR3 totals 15 residues. After removal of 5 bases from V and 0 bases from J, the junction contained 5 bases not matched to a gene. Looked up from germline, CDR1 is SGHDT and CDR2 is YYEEEE.

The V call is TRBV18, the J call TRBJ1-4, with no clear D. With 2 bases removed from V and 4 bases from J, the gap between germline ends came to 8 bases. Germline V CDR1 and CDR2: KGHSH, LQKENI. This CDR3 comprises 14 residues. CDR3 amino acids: CASSPRHSNEKLFF. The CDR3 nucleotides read TGTGCCAGCTCACCAAGACACAGTAATGAAAAACTGTTTTTT.

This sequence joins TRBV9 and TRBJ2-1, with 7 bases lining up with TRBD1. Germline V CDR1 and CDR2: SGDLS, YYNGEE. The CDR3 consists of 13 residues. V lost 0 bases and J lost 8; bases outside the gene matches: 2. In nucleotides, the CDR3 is TGTGCCAGCAGCGTAGTCCAGGGGGATGAGCAGTTCTTC. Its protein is CASSVVQGDEQFF.

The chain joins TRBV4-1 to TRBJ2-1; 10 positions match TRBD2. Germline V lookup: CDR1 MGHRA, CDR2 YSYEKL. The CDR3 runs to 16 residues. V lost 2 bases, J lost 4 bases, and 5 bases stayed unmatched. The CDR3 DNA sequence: TGCGCCAGCAGCCAACTAGGACTAGCGGCATACAATGAGCAGTTCTTC. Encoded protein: CASSQLGLAAYNEQFF.

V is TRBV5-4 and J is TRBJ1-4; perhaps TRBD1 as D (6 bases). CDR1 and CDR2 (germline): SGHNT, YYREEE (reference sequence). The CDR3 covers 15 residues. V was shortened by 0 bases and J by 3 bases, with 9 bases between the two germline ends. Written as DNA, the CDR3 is TGTGCCAGCAGCTTGGAACAGGGTTCTAATGAAAAACTGTTTTTT. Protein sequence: CASSLEQGSNEKLFF.

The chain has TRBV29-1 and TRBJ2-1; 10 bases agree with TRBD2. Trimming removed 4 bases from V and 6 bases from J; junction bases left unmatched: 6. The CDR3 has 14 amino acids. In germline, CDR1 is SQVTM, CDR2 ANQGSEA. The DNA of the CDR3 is TGCAGCGTTGCACAAGCGGGGGGGCCCAATGAGCAGTTCTTC. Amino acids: CSVAQAGGPNEQFF.

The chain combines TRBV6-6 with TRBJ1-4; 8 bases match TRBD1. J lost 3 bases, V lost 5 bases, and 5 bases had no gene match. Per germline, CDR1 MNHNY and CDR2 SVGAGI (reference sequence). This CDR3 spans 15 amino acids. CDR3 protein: CASSVPTGANEKLFF. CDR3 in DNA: TGTGCCAGCAGTGTTCCGACAGGGGCTAATGAAAAACTGTTTTTT.

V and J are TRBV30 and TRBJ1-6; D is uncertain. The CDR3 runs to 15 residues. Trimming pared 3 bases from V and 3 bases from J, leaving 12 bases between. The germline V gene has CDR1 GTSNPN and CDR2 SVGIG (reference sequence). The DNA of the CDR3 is TGTGCCTGGAGGAAACAGAACCACTATAATTCACCCCTCCACTTT. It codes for CAWRKQNHYNSPLHF.

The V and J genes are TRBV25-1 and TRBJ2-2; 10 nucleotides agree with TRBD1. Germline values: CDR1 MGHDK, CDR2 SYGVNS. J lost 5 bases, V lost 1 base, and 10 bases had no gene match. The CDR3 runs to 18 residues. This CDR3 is CASSELGAGDRGTGELFF. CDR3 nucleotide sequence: TGTGCCAGCAGTGAATTAGGAGCAGGGGACAGGGGAACCGGGGAGCTGTTTTTT.

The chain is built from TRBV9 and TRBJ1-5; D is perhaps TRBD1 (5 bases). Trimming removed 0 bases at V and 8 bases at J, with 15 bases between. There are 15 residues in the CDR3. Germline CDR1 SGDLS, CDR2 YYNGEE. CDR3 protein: CASSVAGSPGEPQHF. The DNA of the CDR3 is TGTGCCAGCAGCGTAGCAGGGTCCCCAGGTGAGCCCCAGCATTTT. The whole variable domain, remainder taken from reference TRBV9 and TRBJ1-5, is DSGVTQTPKHLITATGQRVTLRCSPRSGDLSVYWYQQSLDQGLQFLIQYYNGEERAKGNILERFSAQQFPDLHSELNLSSLELGDSALYFCASSVAGSPGEPQHFGDGTRLSIL.

The CDR3 nucleotides are TGCGCCAGCAGCCAAGCCCCCCAGGGGGTTTTTAGGGAGACCCAGTACTTC. This encodes CASSQAPQGVFRETQYF. V and J are TRBV4-3 and TRBJ2-5; 7 bases align to TRBD1. The CDR3 is 17 amino acids. V lost 1 base to trimming and J lost 5 bases; unmatched junction nucleotides: 13. Germline V gene data show CDR1 as LGHNA and CDR2 as YSLEER.

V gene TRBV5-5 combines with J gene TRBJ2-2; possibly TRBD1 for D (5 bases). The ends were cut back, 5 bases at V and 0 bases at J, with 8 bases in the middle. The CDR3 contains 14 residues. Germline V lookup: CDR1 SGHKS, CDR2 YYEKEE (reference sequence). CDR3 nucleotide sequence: TGTGCCAGCAGTGACAGCGCGAACACCGGGGAGCTGTTTTTT. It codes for CASSDSANTGELFF. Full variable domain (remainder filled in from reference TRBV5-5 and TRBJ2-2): DAGVTQSPTHLIKTRGQQVTLRCSPISGHKSVSWYQQVLGQGPQFIFQYYEKEERGRGNFPDRFSARQFPNYSSELNVNALLLGDSALYLCASSDSANTGELFFGEGSRLTVL.

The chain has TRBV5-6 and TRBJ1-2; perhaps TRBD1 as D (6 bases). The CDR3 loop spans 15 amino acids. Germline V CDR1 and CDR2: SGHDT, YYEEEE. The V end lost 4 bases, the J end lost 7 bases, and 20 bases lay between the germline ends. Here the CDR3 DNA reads TGTGCCAGCAGCGCCTCAGGGGAGGGGACTGGTGGCTACACCTTC. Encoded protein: CASSASGEGTGGYTF.